What follows are 12 T cell receptor beta chains derived from one specimen sequenced in a study of cytomegalovirus exposure and HLA in healthy donors. Both 60 Vbeta primers and 13 Jbeta primers went into the PCR. Using immunoSEQ multiplex PCR, the repertoire was profiled, and TCRdb retains in-frame clones only, with some absent. The table lists some 220,000 clones, just under 85% of them singletons. Sequenced sample: PBMCs. The receptors were gathered from a woman aged 40 to 49 in good health and CMV-seronegative.

The chain links TRBV7-6 to TRBJ2-7; 7 bases are a match to TRBD2. CDR1 and CDR2 from the germline V gene are SGHVS and FNYEAQ. This CDR3 has 16 amino acids. V was pared by 5 bases and J by 0 bases, with 10 bases of the junction left unmatched. CDR3 nucleotide sequence: TGTGCCAGCAGCCCTGGGATGGGCGGGAGCTCCTACGAGCAGTACTTC. Its protein product is CASSPGMGGSSYEQYF.

J is TRBJ1-1 and V is TRBV5-1; 8 positions agree with TRBD1. The junction had 3 bases not matched to a gene; V was cut back by 2 bases and J by 0 bases. The CDR3 is 15 residues long. Germline CDR1 SGHRS, CDR2 YFSETQ. In DNA, the CDR3 is TGCGCCAGCAGCTTTGGGACAGGTTTGAACACTGAAGCTTTCTTT. Residues: CASSFGTGLNTEAFF.

The chain employs TRBV18 and TRBJ2-5; weak D call: TRBD1 (5 bases). The CDR3 covers 14 residues. The germline CDR1 and CDR2 sequences are KGHSH and LQKENI. Trimming removed 6 bases at V and 1 base at J, with 12 bases between. The CDR3 spells CASSSAGLQETQYF. In DNA form, the CDR3 reads TGTGCCAGCTCCTCGGCAGGGCTCCAAGAGACCCAGTACTTC.

This chain uses TRBV18 with TRBJ1-5; 7 nucleotides match TRBD1. This CDR3 has 13 amino acids. Germline CDR1 KGHSH, CDR2 LQKENI. Losses at the gene ends were 4 bases for V and 7 bases for J; bases not matched to a gene: 4. The DNA of the CDR3 is TGTGCCAGCTCACTAGACAGGGACCAGCCCCAGCATTTT. It translates to CASSLDRDQPQHF.

V usage is TRBV5-4 and J usage is TRBJ2-3; tentative D call: TRBD2 (6 bases). Germline V gene data show CDR1 as SGHNT and CDR2 as YYREEE (reference sequence). The CDR3 loop spans 15 amino acids. The V gene lost 4 bases and the J gene lost 1 base, with 13 bases spanning the gap. The CDR3 nucleotides read TGTGCCAGCAGCCCGCACGGGGGTGGCACAGATACGCAGTATTTT. Translated, it gives CASSPHGGGTDTQYF.

The V call is TRBV2, the J call TRBJ2-1; D is unclear. V was cut by 5 bases and J by 15 bases, with 14 bases left in between. In germline, CDR1 is SNHLY, CDR2 FYNNEI. This CDR3 is built from 11 residues. CDR3 DNA sequence: TGTGCCAGCAGTTTTGAGCAGGAAACGTTCTTC. Protein sequence: CASSFEQETFF.

V gene TRBV6-5 combines with J gene TRBJ2-3; D may be TRBD2 (7 bases). Germline CDR1 reads MNHEY; CDR2 reads SVGAGI. CDR3 length: 15 residues. The ends were cut back, 11 bases at V and 0 bases at J, with 18 bases in the middle. CDR3 sequence reads: CAASLRGGSTDTQYF. The CDR3 bases are TGTGCCGCCAGTCTTAGGGGGGGCAGCACAGATACGCAGTATTTT.

The V and J genes are TRBV5-6 and TRBJ2-2, with D perhaps TRBD1 (5 bases). The CDR3 extends over 15 amino acids. Germline-derived CDR1 and CDR2 are SGHDT and YYEEEE. The V and J ends lost 4 bases and 6 bases respectively, with 16 bases between them. Here the CDR3 reads CASSLTANRPGELFF. As DNA, the CDR3 is TGTGCCAGCAGCCTGACAGCCAACCGTCCCGGGGAGCTGTTTTTT.

The V and J genes are TRBV5-6 and TRBJ1-2, with D possibly TRBD1 on 6 matching bases. The length of the CDR3 is 16 residues. Germline loops: CDR1 SGHDT, CDR2 YYEEEE. V lost 2 bases, J lost 3 bases, and 17 bases lay in between. DNA for the CDR3: TGTGCCAGCAGCTTAATAGCCAGGGGCGACCACTATGGCTACACCTTC. Amino acids: CASSLIARGDHYGYTF. Variable domain in full (rest from reference TRBV5-6 and TRBJ1-2): DAGVTQSPTHLIKTRGQQVTLRCSPKSGHDTVSWYQQALGQGPQFIFQYYEEEERQRGNFPDRFSGHQFPNYSSELNVNALLLGDSALYLCASSLIARGDHYGYTFGSGTRLTVV.

The chain joins TRBV5-1 to TRBJ1-6; no firm D call. The CDR3 has 15 amino acids. The germline V and J ends were trimmed by 5 bases and 6 bases, with 15 bases remaining between them. Germline V gene data show CDR1 as SGHRS and CDR2 as YFSETQ. The CDR3 sequence: CASRSSNQANSPLHF. The CDR3 DNA reads TGCGCCAGCAGGTCCTCCAACCAGGCTAATTCACCCCTCCACTTT.

This chain joins TRBV28 and TRBJ2-7; D ambiguous. The germline gives CDR1 MDHEN, CDR2 SYDVKM. There are 12 residues in the CDR3. V lost 4 bases and J lost 5, with 9 bases in between. The CDR3 nucleotides are TGTGCCAGCAGTTCTAGTTTCAACGAGCAGTACTTC. Translating it yields CASSSSFNEQYF.

The chain is built from TRBV9 and TRBJ2-1; tentatively, D is TRBD2 (7 bases). With 1 base removed from V and 4 bases from J, the gap between germline ends came to 15 bases. Germline CDR1 reads SGDLS; CDR2 reads YYNGEE. This CDR3 contains 16 residues. Here the CDR3 reads CASSVILAGAYNEQFF. DNA for the CDR3: TGTGCCAGCAGCGTAATTCTGGCGGGGGCATACAATGAGCAGTTCTTC.